The 13 T cell receptor beta chains reported below all come from one sample, sequenced in a study of T cell responses to AZD1222 COVID-19 vaccine. The repertoire was sequenced with immunoSEQ multiplex PCR; TCRdb's copy has only in-frame clones and lacks some. This sample has 90,000 to 95,000 clones, with under 90% found just once. The specimen was peripheral blood, collected on day 0 of AZD1222 vaccination. The origin of the receptors is an adult in good health.

This clone was seen a single time. This chain uses TRBV29-1 with TRBJ1-1, with D unresolved. V lost 4 bases, J lost 4 bases, and 13 bases lay in between. CDR3 length equals 13 residues. From germline, CDR1 is SQVTM and CDR2 ANQGSEA. The CDR3 DNA reads TGCAGCGTTGTCGTAGGAGGGATCACTGAAGCTTTCTTT. Its protein is CSVVVGGITEAFF.

The J gene is TRBJ1-1, the V gene TRBV5-5, with D unclear. CDR3 length equals 14 residues. The ends were cut back, 1 base at V and 11 bases at J, with 18 bases in the middle. Germline V lookup: CDR1 SGHKS, CDR2 YYEKEE (reference sequence). CDR3 region: CASSLSVNDPGAFF. CDR3 nucleotides: TGTGCCAGCAGCTTGTCTGTAAACGATCCTGGGGCTTTCTTT.

V and J are TRBV5-1 and TRBJ2-1, with D maybe TRBD1 (6 bases). V gave up 0 bases and J gave up 6 bases, with 13 bases separating them. Germline V gives CDR1 SGHRS, CDR2 YFSETQ. This CDR3 region has 15 residues. This chain's CDR3 is CASSLAPGAANEQFF. For the CDR3, the DNA is TGCGCCAGCAGCTTGGCCCCAGGGGCGGCCAATGAGCAGTTCTTC.

The CDR3 spells CASSIQGLGTDTQYF. In DNA, the CDR3 is TGCGCCAGCAGCATACAGGGTCTCGGCACAGATACGCAGTATTTT. The chain has TRBV5-1 and TRBJ2-3; TRBD1 is a possible D gene (6 bases). Trimming left V 4 bases short and J 1 base short, with 13 bases between. Germline V lookup: CDR1 SGHRS, CDR2 YFSETQ. The length of the CDR3 is 15 residues.

This clone was counted only a few times. V and J are TRBV28 and TRBJ2-7; TRBD2 matches at 10 bases. V was pared by 6 bases and J by 2 bases, with 1 base of the junction left unmatched. The CDR3 sequence is 13 residues long. CDR1 and CDR2 (germline): MDHEN, SYDVKM. Here the CDR3 DNA reads TGTGCCAGCAGCCTAGCGGGAGCCTACGAGCAGTACTTC. This codes for CASSLAGAYEQYF.

The chain combines TRBV19 with TRBJ1-1; a weak D match, TRBD1 (5 bases). CDR3 size: 16 residues. V was clipped by 1 base and J by 1 base, with 13 bases between them. Germline CDR1 LNHDA, CDR2 SQIVND (reference sequence). The CDR3 region is CASSIVAGPKNTEAFF. CDR3 DNA: TGTGCCAGTAGTATAGTTGCAGGGCCCAAGAACACTGAAGCTTTCTTT.

The table lists this clone with a count of one. V usage is TRBV5-1 and J usage is TRBJ2-7, with TRBD2 identical over 7 bases. The V gene's germline CDR1 is SGHRS and CDR2 YFSETQ. The ends lost 4 bases at V and 7 bases at J; junction bases unmatched: 11. This CDR3 contains 14 residues. The CDR3 protein is CASSADTRGGEQYF. CDR3 bases: TGCGCCAGCAGCGCGGACACCCGGGGAGGGGAGCAGTACTTC.

The chain combines TRBV7-2 with TRBJ1-1; no clear D gene. Germline V gene lookup returns CDR1 SGHTA and CDR2 FQGNSA. This CDR3 has 14 amino acids. Trimming cost V 1 base and J 4 bases, with 10 bases left between them. The CDR3 spells CASSLETSSTEAFF. The DNA for the CDR3 is TGTGCCAGCAGCTTAGAAACTTCCAGCACTGAAGCTTTCTTT. The full variable domain, completed using reference TRBV7-2 and TRBJ1-1, is GAGVSQSPSNKVTEKGKDVELRCDPISGHTALYWYRQSLGQGLEFLIYFQGNSAPDKSGLPSDRFSAERTGGSVSTLTIQRTQQEDSAVYLCASSLETSSTEAFFGQGTRLTVV.

The V gene is TRBV25-1, the J gene TRBJ1-2; D is undetermined. The germline CDR1 and CDR2 sequences are MGHDK and SYGVNS. The CDR3 runs 14 residues. V was trimmed by 5 bases and J by 4 bases, leaving 14 bases between them. CDR3 region: CASSRTAGIYGYTF. The CDR3 region has the DNA TGTGCCAGCAGTAGGACGGCCGGGATCTATGGCTACACCTTC.

This chain links TRBV6-1 with TRBJ1-6; D is undetermined. Germline CDR1 MNHNS, CDR2 SASEGT. This CDR3 has 17 amino acids. The germline V and J ends were trimmed by 0 bases and 0 bases, with 9 bases remaining between them. The CDR3 DNA reads TGTGCCAGCAGTGAAGCTGCAGCGAGCTCCTATAATTCACCCCTCCACTTT. Translated: CASSEAAASSYNSPLHF.

CDR3 DNA sequence: TGTGCCAGCAGAGGGAGCGGGGAGCTGTTTTTT. This sequence encodes CASRGSGELFF. This chain uses TRBV12-3 or TRBV12-4 with TRBJ2-2; possible D gene TRBD2, 5 bases. V was clipped by 6 bases and J by 7 bases, with 6 bases between them. The CDR3 sequence is 11 residues long.

The V gene is TRBV3-1 (or the pseudogene TRBV3-2), the J gene TRBJ2-7; 12 positions agree with TRBD2. The trim removed 1 base at V and 5 bases at J, leaving 9 bases unmatched. Per the germline V gene, CDR1 is LGHDT and CDR2 is YNNKEL (reference sequence). The CDR3 loop spans 17 amino acids. The CDR3 region has the DNA TGTGCCAGCAGCCAAGGACTAGCGGGAGCCCGCGGAGACGAGCAGTACTTC. Protein product: CASSQGLAGARGDEQYF.

The gene calls are TRBV14 and TRBJ2-7; TRBD1 matches at 7 bases. The ends lost 4 bases at V and 4 bases at J; junction bases unmatched: 7. Germline V gives CDR1 SGHDN, CDR2 FVKESK. The CDR3 spans 14 residues. The DNA for the CDR3 is TGTGCCAGCAGCCGAGAAGGGGGCGCGTACGAGCAGTACTTC. As protein: CASSREGGAYEQYF.